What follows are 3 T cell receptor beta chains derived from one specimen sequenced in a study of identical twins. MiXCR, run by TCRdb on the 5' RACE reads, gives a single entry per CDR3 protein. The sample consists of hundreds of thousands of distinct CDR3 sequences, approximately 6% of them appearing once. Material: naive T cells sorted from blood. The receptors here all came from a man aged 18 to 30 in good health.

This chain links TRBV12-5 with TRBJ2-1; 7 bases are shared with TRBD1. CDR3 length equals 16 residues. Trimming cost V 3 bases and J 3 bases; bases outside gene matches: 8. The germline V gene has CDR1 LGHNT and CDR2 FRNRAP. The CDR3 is CASGFDTGDLYNEQFF. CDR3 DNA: TGTGCTAGTGGTTTCGACACAGGGGATCTCTACAATGAGCAGTTCTTC.

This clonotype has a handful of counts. The CDR3 DNA sequence: TGCGCCAGCAGCCGAGAACTAGATACCTACGAGCAGTACGTC. Translating it yields CASSRELDTYEQYV. The rearrangement joins TRBV4-1 to TRBJ2-7, with a tentative D call TRBD2 (5 bases). This CDR3 has 14 amino acids. CDR1 and CDR2 from the germline V gene are MGHRA and YSYEKL. The V end was cut by 4 bases, the J end by 2 bases, with 12 bases between.

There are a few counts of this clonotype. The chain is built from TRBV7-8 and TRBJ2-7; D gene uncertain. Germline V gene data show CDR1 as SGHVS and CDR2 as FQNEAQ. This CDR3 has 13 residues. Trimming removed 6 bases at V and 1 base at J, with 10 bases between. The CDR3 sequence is CASRPKESYEQYV. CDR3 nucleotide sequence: TGTGCCAGCAGACCGAAAGAATCCTACGAGCAGTACGTC.